This is a list of T cell receptor beta chains from one sample in a study of blood T cell repertoires in COVID-19. Method: immunoSEQ multiplex PCR; TCRdb's copy keeps in-frame clones and lacks some. The table has around 210,000 clones, roughly 88% seen once. The specimen was peripheral blood. Every receptor here comes from a middle-aged man with COVID-19, enrolled during active disease. The CDR3 runs from the conserved cysteine through the conserved F or W. Fields, in order: D gene, J gene, clone size, V gene, CDR3 protein, CDR3 DNA. A D gene is named only where the DNA matches it firmly. Only part of the rows carry a size: once, few, many, or a class if the clone is expanded.

d_gene: NA; j_gene: TRBJ1-4; abundance: NA; v_gene: TRBV4-3; CDR3aa: CASSQGGASGNEKLFF; CDR3nt: TGCGCCAGCAGCCAAGGGGGCGCCAGCGGGAATGAAAAACTGTTTTTT
d_gene: TRBD1; j_gene: TRBJ1-4; abundance: NA; v_gene: TRBV9; CDR3aa: CASSVALGTGDEKLFF; CDR3nt: TGTGCCAGCAGCGTAGCTTTAGGGACAGGAGATGAAAAACTGTTTTTT
d_gene: NA; j_gene: TRBJ2-5; abundance: NA; v_gene: TRBV6-5; CDR3aa: CASNGGGGETQYF; CDR3nt: TGTGCCAGCAATGGAGGAGGTGGGGAGACCCAGTACTTC
d_gene: TRBD1; j_gene: TRBJ2-5; abundance: NA; v_gene: TRBV7-6; CDR3aa: CASSSSGTGGRETQYF; CDR3nt: TGTGCCAGCAGCTCCTCCGGGACAGGGGGCAGGGAGACCCAGTACTTC
d_gene: TRBD1; j_gene: TRBJ2-7; abundance: NA; v_gene: TRBV7-2; CDR3aa: CASSLDGTGNFYEQYF; CDR3nt: TGTGCCAGCAGCTTAGACGGGACAGGAAACTTTTACGAGCAGTACTTC
d_gene: NA; j_gene: TRBJ2-5; abundance: NA; v_gene: TRBV5-8; CDR3aa: CASSPGHTEETQYF; CDR3nt: TGTGCCAGCAGCCCCGGACATACTGAAGAGACCCAGTACTTC
d_gene: NA; j_gene: TRBJ1-3; abundance: NA; v_gene: TRBV30; CDR3aa: CAWNRAGVGNTIYF; CDR3nt: TGTGCCTGGAATAGGGCCGGGGTGGGAAACACCATATATTTT
d_gene: NA; j_gene: TRBJ2-3; abundance: NA; v_gene: TRBV2; CDR3aa: CASSSQGFFTDTQYF; CDR3nt: TGTGCCAGCAGTTCACAGGGATTTTTCACAGATACGCAGTATTTT
d_gene: NA; j_gene: TRBJ1-4; abundance: once; v_gene: TRBV18; CDR3aa: CASSPRRQDEKLFF; CDR3nt: TGTGCCAGCTCACCTCGTCGACAGGATGAAAAACTGTTTTTT
d_gene: TRBD2; j_gene: TRBJ2-5; abundance: NA; v_gene: TRBV24-1; CDR3aa: CATSDPLGGGKETQYF; CDR3nt: TGTGCCACCAGTGATCCCCTTGGCGGGGGGAAAGAGACCCAGTACTTC
d_gene: NA; j_gene: TRBJ2-2; abundance: NA; v_gene: TRBV27; CDR3aa: CASRDTNTGELFF; CDR3nt: TGTGCCAGTCGAGACACAAACACCGGGGAGCTGTTTTTT
d_gene: TRBD2; j_gene: TRBJ2-1; abundance: NA; v_gene: TRBV18; CDR3aa: CASSLTGGGPINEQFF; CDR3nt: TGTGCCAGCTCACTCACTGGCGGGGGTCCCATCAATGAGCAGTTCTTC
d_gene: NA; j_gene: TRBJ1-2; abundance: NA; v_gene: TRBV27; CDR3aa: CASSWTAANYGYTF; CDR3nt: TGTGCCAGCAGTTGGACAGCAGCTAACTATGGCTACACCTTC
d_gene: NA; j_gene: TRBJ2-1; abundance: NA; v_gene: TRBV12-1; CDR3aa: CASSSMGQHNEQFF; CDR3nt: TGTGCCAGCAGTTCTATGGGACAACACAATGAGCAGTTCTTC
d_gene: NA; j_gene: TRBJ1-1; abundance: NA; v_gene: TRBV18; CDR3aa: CASSREATVNTEAFF; CDR3nt: TGTGCCAGCTCACGGGAGGCGACGGTGAACACTGAAGCTTTCTTT
d_gene: NA; j_gene: TRBJ1-1; abundance: NA; v_gene: TRBV25-1; CDR3aa: CASSGMGGTEAFF; CDR3nt: TGTGCCAGCAGTGGAATGGGGGGCACTGAAGCTTTCTTT
d_gene: NA; j_gene: TRBJ2-2; abundance: NA; v_gene: TRBV27; CDR3aa: CASSLWGTSGTTNTGELFF; CDR3nt: TGTGCCAGCAGTTTATGGGGAACCTCCGGGACAACGAACACCGGGGAGCTGTTTTTT
d_gene: TRBD1; j_gene: TRBJ1-1; abundance: NA; v_gene: TRBV7-2; CDR3aa: CASSLITGDTEAFF; CDR3nt: TGTGCCAGCAGCTTAATAACAGGGGACACTGAAGCTTTCTTT
d_gene: NA; j_gene: TRBJ2-7; abundance: NA; v_gene: TRBV19; CDR3aa: CASSKTGSSYEQYF; CDR3nt: TGTGCCAGTAGCAAGACAGGCTCTTCCTACGAGCAGTACTTC
d_gene: NA; j_gene: TRBJ1-2; abundance: NA; v_gene: TRBV5-1; CDR3aa: CASSIQGGGYTF; CDR3nt: TGCGCCAGCAGCATACAGGGCGGAGGCTACACCTTC
d_gene: NA; j_gene: TRBJ1-5; abundance: NA; v_gene: TRBV19; CDR3aa: CASADSPEVYSNQPQHF; CDR3nt: TGTGCCAGTGCGGACAGCCCAGAAGTATATAGCAATCAGCCCCAGCATTTT
d_gene: TRBD2; j_gene: TRBJ2-5; abundance: NA; v_gene: TRBV27; CDR3aa: CASSRTRLAGRETQYF; CDR3nt: TGTGCCAGCAGTCGTACCCGACTAGCGGGCCGAGAGACCCAGTACTTC
d_gene: NA; j_gene: TRBJ1-1; abundance: NA; v_gene: TRBV10-3; CDR3aa: CAINIGGAARGEAFF; CDR3nt: TGTGCCATCAATATAGGGGGGGCCGCGCGTGGTGAAGCTTTCTTT
d_gene: NA; j_gene: TRBJ1-2; abundance: NA; v_gene: TRBV5-1; CDR3aa: CASQGGANYGYTF; CDR3nt: TGCGCCAGCCAAGGGGGAGCTAACTATGGCTACACCTTC
d_gene: NA; j_gene: TRBJ2-3; abundance: NA; v_gene: TRBV11-2; CDR3aa: CASSLVGAFTDTQYF; CDR3nt: TGTGCCAGCAGCTTAGTGGGGGCTTTCACAGATACGCAGTATTTT
d_gene: NA; j_gene: TRBJ2-2; abundance: NA; v_gene: TRBV11-3; CDR3aa: CASSLDSHRGSGELFF; CDR3nt: TGTGCCAGCAGCTTAGATAGCCACCGCGGTTCCGGGGAGCTGTTTTTT
d_gene: NA; j_gene: TRBJ1-2; abundance: NA; v_gene: TRBV19; CDR3aa: CASSIRPSANYGYTF; CDR3nt: TGTGCCAGTAGTATCCGTCCCAGTGCTAACTATGGCTACACCTTC
d_gene: NA; j_gene: TRBJ2-2; abundance: few; v_gene: TRBV7-9; CDR3aa: CASSFIPGELFF; CDR3nt: TGTGCCAGCAGCTTCATCCCCGGGGAGCTGTTTTTT
d_gene: TRBD2; j_gene: TRBJ2-3; abundance: NA; v_gene: TRBV5-6; CDR3aa: CASSLVAGGEWPALNTQYF; CDR3nt: TGTGCCAGCAGCTTGGTAGCGGGGGGGGAATGGCCCGCCCTTAATACGCAGTATTTT
d_gene: TRBD1; j_gene: TRBJ1-1; abundance: NA; v_gene: TRBV27; CDR3aa: CASSVRTGGLMNTEAFF; CDR3nt: TGTGCCAGCAGTGTACGGACAGGCGGACTCATGAACACTGAAGCTTTCTTT
d_gene: NA; j_gene: TRBJ1-3; abundance: NA; v_gene: TRBV7-3; CDR3aa: CASSLTGSSGNTIYF; CDR3nt: TGTGCCAGCAGCTTAACGGGCAGCTCTGGAAACACCATATATTTT
d_gene: NA; j_gene: TRBJ1-4; abundance: NA; v_gene: TRBV29-1; CDR3aa: CSVGENEKLFF; CDR3nt: TGCAGCGTTGGGGAGAATGAAAAACTGTTTTTT
d_gene: NA; j_gene: TRBJ1-4; abundance: few; v_gene: TRBV7-8; CDR3aa: CASSKQGVREKLFF; CDR3nt: TGTGCCAGCAGCAAACAGGGAGTCCGCGAAAAACTGTTTTTT
d_gene: NA; j_gene: TRBJ2-3; abundance: NA; v_gene: TRBV24-1; CDR3aa: CATQSTDTQYF; CDR3nt: TGTGCCACCCAGAGCACAGATACGCAGTATTTT
d_gene: TRBD2; j_gene: TRBJ2-2; abundance: NA; v_gene: TRBV19; CDR3aa: CASSIDQTSGHTGELFF; CDR3nt: TGTGCCAGTAGTATAGATCAAACTAGCGGACACACCGGGGAGCTGTTTTTT
d_gene: NA; j_gene: TRBJ2-7; abundance: NA; v_gene: TRBV7-2; CDR3aa: CASSSAGRLYEQYF; CDR3nt: TGTGCCAGCAGCTCGGCGGGGAGATTGTACGAGCAGTACTTC
d_gene: NA; j_gene: TRBJ2-7; abundance: once; v_gene: TRBV10-2; CDR3aa: CASSVQGNYEQYF; CDR3nt: TGCGCCAGCAGTGTTCAGGGTAACTACGAGCAGTACTTC
d_gene: TRBD2; j_gene: TRBJ2-5; abundance: once; v_gene: TRBV5-1; CDR3aa: CASSSEGTSGQETQYF; CDR3nt: TGCGCCAGCAGCTCGGAAGGGACTAGCGGCCAAGAGACCCAGTACTTC
d_gene: TRBD1; j_gene: TRBJ1-1; abundance: once; v_gene: TRBV4-2; CDR3aa: CASSRQGSNTEAFF; CDR3nt: TGTGCCAGCAGTCGACAGGGTTCGAACACTGAAGCTTTCTTT
d_gene: TRBD2; j_gene: TRBJ2-1; abundance: NA; v_gene: TRBV27; CDR3aa: CASSLTSGGYNEQFF; CDR3nt: TGTGCCAGCAGTTTGACTAGCGGGGGTTACAATGAGCAGTTCTTC
d_gene: NA; j_gene: TRBJ1-2; abundance: NA; v_gene: TRBV2; CDR3aa: CASSQQPMLNYGYTF; CDR3nt: TGTGCCAGCAGTCAACAGCCGATGCTTAACTATGGCTACACCTTC
d_gene: TRBD1; j_gene: TRBJ1-6; abundance: few; v_gene: TRBV19; CDR3aa: CASSWGQYNSPLHF; CDR3nt: TGTGCCAGTAGCTGGGGACAGTATAATTCACCCCTCCACTTT
d_gene: NA; j_gene: TRBJ2-5; abundance: NA; v_gene: TRBV27; CDR3aa: CASSFAGTQETQYF; CDR3nt: TGTGCCAGCAGTTTTGCGGGGACCCAAGAGACCCAGTACTTC
d_gene: NA; j_gene: TRBJ2-3; abundance: NA; v_gene: TRBV11-3; CDR3aa: CASSPQFGDTQYF; CDR3nt: TGTGCCAGCAGCCCCCAGTTTGGAGATACGCAGTATTTT
d_gene: NA; j_gene: TRBJ1-1; abundance: NA; v_gene: TRBV6-6; CDR3aa: CASSRTRRETEAFF; CDR3nt: TGTGCCAGCAGTCGCACGCGGCGGGAGACTGAAGCTTTCTTT
d_gene: TRBD1; j_gene: TRBJ2-5; abundance: NA; v_gene: TRBV5-1; CDR3aa: CASSATGAWETQYF; CDR3nt: TGCGCCAGCAGCGCAACAGGGGCCTGGGAGACCCAGTACTTC
d_gene: TRBD1; j_gene: TRBJ1-2; abundance: few; v_gene: TRBV7-9; CDR3aa: CASSPGQALYGYTF; CDR3nt: TGTGCCAGCAGTCCGGGACAGGCCCTCTATGGCTACACCTTC
d_gene: TRBD1; j_gene: TRBJ2-7; abundance: few; v_gene: TRBV5-4; CDR3aa: CASSLWGQGAGQYF; CDR3nt: TGTGCCAGCAGCTTGTGGGGACAGGGGGCAGGGCAGTACTTC
d_gene: TRBD1; j_gene: TRBJ2-7; abundance: once; v_gene: TRBV5-1; CDR3aa: CASSFQGQGGHEQYF; CDR3nt: TGCGCCAGCAGCTTTCAGGGACAGGGCGGTCACGAGCAGTACTTC